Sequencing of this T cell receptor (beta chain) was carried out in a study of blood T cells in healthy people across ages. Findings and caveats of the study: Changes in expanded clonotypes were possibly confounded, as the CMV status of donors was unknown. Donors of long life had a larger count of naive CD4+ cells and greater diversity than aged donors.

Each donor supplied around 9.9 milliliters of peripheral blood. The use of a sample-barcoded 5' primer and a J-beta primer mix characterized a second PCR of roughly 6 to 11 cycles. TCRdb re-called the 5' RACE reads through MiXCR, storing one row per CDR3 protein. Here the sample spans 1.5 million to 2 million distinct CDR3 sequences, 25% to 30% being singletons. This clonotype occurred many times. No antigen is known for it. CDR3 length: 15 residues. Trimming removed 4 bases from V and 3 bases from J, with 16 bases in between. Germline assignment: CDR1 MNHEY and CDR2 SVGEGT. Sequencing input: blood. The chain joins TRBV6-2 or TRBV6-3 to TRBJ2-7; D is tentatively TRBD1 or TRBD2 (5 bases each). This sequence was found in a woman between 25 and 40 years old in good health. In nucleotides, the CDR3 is TGTGCCAGCAGTTCCCCTTCCGGGGCCAGCTACGAGCAGTACTTC. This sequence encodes CASSSPSGASYEQYF.